This T cell receptor (beta chain) was identified during a study of T-cell reconstitution after alpha-beta-depleted transplantation in children. There are many counts of this clonotype. Antigen: not known. Preparation of the TCRbeta library used unique molecular identifiers. In TCRdb, the PCR reads were re-called with MiXCR into one record per CDR3 protein. The sample consists of around 800,000 distinct CDR3 sequences, roughly 15% of them appearing once. Study conclusions and caveats: Expanded graft clones numbering several hundred reportedly gave rise to alpha-beta T cells about two months after transplant.

CDR1 is KGHSH and CDR2 is LQKENI in the germline V gene. This CDR3 is built from 15 residues. Trimming left V 5 bases short and J 4 bases short, with 15 bases between. The TCR originated in a male patient between 10 and 17 years old who had a stem cell transplant for acute lymphoblastic leukemia, so the T cells may come from the graft donor. Sequenced material: PBMCs, mostly from graft donor cells, taken 360 days after TCRalphabeta/CD19-depleted stem cell transplant. The chain employs TRBV18 and TRBJ2-1; either TRBD1 or TRBD2 may supply D (5 bases each). The CDR3, as DNA: TGTGCCAGCTCAGAGGGGACGAGGGTTTACAATGAGCAGTTCTTC. Its translation: CASSEGTRVYNEQFF.